Listed here are 18 T cell receptor beta chains from one sample, sequenced in a study of cytomegalovirus exposure and HLA in healthy donors. PCR involved 60 Vbeta and 13 Jbeta primers. Assay used: immunoSEQ multiplex PCR; TCRdb lists only in-frame clones, some missing. The table includes some 140,000 clones, about 81% detected once. Sequenced material: PBMCs. Source of these receptors: a woman aged 50 to 60 in good health and CMV-seropositive.

The chain couples TRBV7-9 to TRBJ2-7; D may be TRBD1 (5 bases). Germline loops: CDR1 SEHNR, CDR2 FQNEAQ (reference sequence). CDR3 length: 15 amino acids. Between the trimmed V and J ends, which lost 1 base and 3 bases, there was a span of 13 bases. CDR3 sequence: CASSLGLSGNYEQYF. CDR3 DNA: TGTGCCAGCAGCTTAGGTCTTTCAGGGAACTACGAGCAGTACTTC.

The V call is TRBV2, the J call TRBJ2-2; 8 bases line up with TRBD1. The CDR3 has 17 residues. The junction had 8 bases not matched to a gene; V was cut back by 4 bases and J by 1 base. Germline loops: CDR1 SNHLY, CDR2 FYNNEI. In DNA form, the CDR3 reads TGTGCCAGCAGTGTGGACAGGGTGGGAGGGAACACCGGGGAGCTGTTTTTT. This sequence encodes CASSVDRVGGNTGELFF.

The chain recombines TRBV6-6 with TRBJ2-2; D unresolved. The V end lost 6 bases, the J end lost 4 bases, and 3 bases lay between the germline ends. This CDR3 region has 11 residues. CDR1 and CDR2 from the germline V gene are MNHNY and SVGAGI (reference sequence). The DNA for the CDR3 is TGTGCCAGCAGCCTCACCGGGGAGCTGTTTTTT. This encodes CASSLTGELFF.

The chain has TRBV4-1 and TRBJ2-7; 8 nucleotides align to TRBD2. V shed 1 base and J 0 bases; nucleotides not matched to a gene: 5. Germline assignment: CDR1 MGHRA and CDR2 YSYEKL. The CDR3 has 16 residues. The chain's CDR3 is CASSQVLGLGSYEQYF. The DNA of the CDR3 is TGCGCCAGCAGCCAAGTTTTGGGACTAGGCTCCTACGAGCAGTACTTC.

The chain couples TRBV5-6 to TRBJ2-7; TRBD1 matches 7 bases. Trimming took 4 bases from V and 6 from J; bases not matched to a gene: 4. The CDR3 sequence is 12 residues long. CDR1 is SGHDT, CDR2 YYEEEE, per germline. The CDR3 sequence is CASSTGQVEQYF. As DNA, the CDR3 is TGTGCCAGCAGCACTGGACAGGTCGAGCAGTACTTC.

The chain links TRBV11-2 to TRBJ2-1; D call uncertain. Per the germline V gene, CDR1 is SGHAT and CDR2 is FQNNGV. The CDR3 is made up of 17 amino acids. Trimming shortened V by 3 bases and J by 0 bases, and 15 bases separated the two germline ends. Here the CDR3 reads CASSFPRAPSSYNEQFF. CDR3 nucleotides: TGTGCCAGCAGCTTCCCCCGCGCGCCAAGCTCCTACAATGAGCAGTTCTTC.

The genes are TRBV30 and TRBJ1-3, with no clear D. Looked up from germline, CDR1 is GTSNPN and CDR2 is SVGIG (reference sequence). CDR3 length: 14 residues. With 0 bases removed from V and 2 bases from J, the gap between germline ends came to 8 bases. CDR3 sequence reads: CAWSVVGPGNTIYF. CDR3 nucleotide sequence: TGTGCCTGGAGTGTAGTGGGCCCTGGAAACACCATATATTTT.

The rearrangement joins TRBV4-2 to TRBJ2-3; 10 bases align to TRBD2. The ends lost 0 bases at V and 4 bases at J; junction bases unmatched: 10. The CDR3 has 18 amino acids. Germline-derived CDR1 and CDR2 are LGHNA and YNFKEQ. CDR3 protein: CASSQEVAASGSPDTQYF. In DNA form, the CDR3 reads TGTGCCAGCAGCCAAGAAGTCGCCGCTAGCGGGAGCCCAGATACGCAGTATTTT.

V gene TRBV19 combines with J gene TRBJ2-5; 10 positions agree with TRBD1. This CDR3 has 15 amino acids. Germline-derived CDR1 and CDR2 are LNHDA and SQIVND (reference sequence). The ends lost 1 base at V and 4 bases at J; junction bases unmatched: 3. Here the CDR3 DNA reads TGTGCCAGTAGTATAGGGGGACAGGGGCGAGAGACCCAGTACTTC. It yields the protein CASSIGGQGRETQYF.

The V call is TRBV4-1, the J call TRBJ1-2; 7 bases agree with TRBD1. CDR1 and CDR2 (germline): MGHRA, YSYEKL. The CDR3 has 15 amino acids. Losses at the gene ends were 5 bases for V and 3 bases for J; bases not matched to a gene: 9. The CDR3 is CASSSRTGQDYGYTF. Written as DNA, the CDR3 is TGCGCCAGCAGCTCTCGGACAGGCCAGGACTATGGCTACACCTTC.

The CDR3 reads CASSYGGGSYEQYF. In nucleotides, the CDR3 is TGTGCCAGCAGTTATGGGGGCGGGTCCTACGAGCAGTACTTC. V gene TRBV6-6 combines with J gene TRBJ2-7; D possibly corresponds to TRBD1 (6 bases). Germline values: CDR1 MNHNY, CDR2 SVGAGI (reference sequence). The CDR3 has 14 amino acids. The V gene lost 3 bases and the J gene lost 1 base, with 10 bases spanning the gap.

V usage is TRBV5-4 and J usage is TRBJ1-3; TRBD1 aligns across 9 bases. This CDR3 region has 13 residues. The J segment lost 8 bases and the V segment lost 2 bases, leaving 2 bases of the junction unmatched. Germline V gene lookup returns CDR1 SGHNT and CDR2 YYREEE (reference sequence). The CDR3 is CASSLRQGDTIYF. The CDR3 DNA follows: TGTGCCAGCAGCTTACGACAGGGGGACACCATATATTTT.

This chain links TRBV11-2 with TRBJ2-3, with a tentative D call TRBD2 (5 bases). CDR1 and CDR2 from the germline V gene are SGHAT and FQNNGV. Trimming removed 5 bases at V and 9 bases at J, with 18 bases between. This CDR3 contains 14 residues. CDR3 region: CASSPGRMERTQYF. The CDR3, as DNA: TGTGCCAGCAGCCCCGGGCGGATGGAGCGGACGCAGTATTTT.

The genes are TRBV2 and TRBJ1-6; 10 bases are a match to TRBD1. Germline V gives CDR1 SNHLY, CDR2 FYNNEI. V trimming: 8 bases; J trimming: 6 bases; junction bases outside the gene matches: 4. The CDR3 length is 14 residues. CDR3 region: CASRRDRGNSPLHF. In DNA, the CDR3 is TGTGCCAGCCGCCGGGACAGGGGTAATTCACCCCTCCACTTT.

This chain links TRBV18 with TRBJ2-7; D is unclear. The CDR3 totals 12 residues. From germline, CDR1 is KGHSH and CDR2 LQKENI. V was clipped by 5 bases and J by 3 bases, with 8 bases between them. The DNA of the CDR3 is TGTGCCAGCTCAGCCACAGACTACGAGCAGTACTTC. This sequence encodes CASSATDYEQYF.

J is TRBJ1-4 and V is TRBV4-3; possible D gene TRBD1, 5 bases. This CDR3 region has 17 residues. V was cut by 3 bases and J by 5 bases, with 19 bases left in between. CDR1 and CDR2 (germline): LGHNA, YSLEER. This CDR3 is CASSHLMGPGRNEKLFF. CDR3 DNA: TGCGCCAGCAGCCACCTAATGGGGCCAGGGAGGAATGAAAAACTGTTTTTT.

The chain couples TRBV4-1 to TRBJ1-6; perhaps TRBD1 as D (5 bases). The CDR3 has 15 residues. Germline V gene lookup returns CDR1 MGHRA and CDR2 YSYEKL. V was shortened by 1 base and J by 10 bases, with 14 bases between the two germline ends. CDR3 in amino acids: CASSQAGARVSPLHF. CDR3 DNA: TGCGCCAGCAGCCAAGCTGGAGCCAGGGTCTCACCCCTCCACTTT.

V usage is TRBV23-1 and J usage is TRBJ1-1; D is undetermined. TRBV23-1 falls under the ORF class, with uncertain function. The germline V and J ends were trimmed by 0 bases and 10 bases, with 12 bases remaining between them. This CDR3 has 13 residues. The CDR3, as DNA: TGCGCCAGCAGTCAATCGAGGAGGCTCGGAGCTTTCTTT. Translated: CASSQSRRLGAFF.